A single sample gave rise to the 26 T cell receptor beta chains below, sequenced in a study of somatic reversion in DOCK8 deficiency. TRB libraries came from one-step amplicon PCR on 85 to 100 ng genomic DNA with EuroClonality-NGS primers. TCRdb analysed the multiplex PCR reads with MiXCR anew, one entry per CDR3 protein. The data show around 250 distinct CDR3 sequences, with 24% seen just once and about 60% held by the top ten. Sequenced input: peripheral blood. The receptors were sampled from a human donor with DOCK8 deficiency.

In nucleotides, the CDR3 is TGTGCCAGCAGTGAAGCCTGGGTTGGGTATGGCTACACCTTC. This sequence encodes CASSEAWVGYGYTF. The chain is built from TRBV6-1 and TRBJ1-2; D gene ambiguous. This CDR3 has 14 residues. The V end lost 0 bases, the J end lost 5 bases, and 10 bases lay between the germline ends. The germline gives CDR1 MNHNS, CDR2 SASEGT.

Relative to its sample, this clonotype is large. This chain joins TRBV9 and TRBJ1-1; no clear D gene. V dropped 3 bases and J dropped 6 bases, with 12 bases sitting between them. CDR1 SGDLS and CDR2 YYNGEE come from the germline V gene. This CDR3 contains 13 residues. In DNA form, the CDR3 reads TGTGCCAGCAGCGCCTCCTACAAGGCTGAAGCTTTCTTT. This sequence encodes CASSASYKAEAFF.

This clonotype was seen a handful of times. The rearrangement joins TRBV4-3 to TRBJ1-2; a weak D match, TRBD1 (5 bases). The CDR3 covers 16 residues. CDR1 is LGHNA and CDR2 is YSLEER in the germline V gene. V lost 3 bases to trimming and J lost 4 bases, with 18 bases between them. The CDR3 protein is CASSQHRGLLGYGYTF. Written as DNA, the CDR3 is TGCGCCAGCAGCCAGCATCGGGGACTCCTAGGCTATGGCTACACCTTC.

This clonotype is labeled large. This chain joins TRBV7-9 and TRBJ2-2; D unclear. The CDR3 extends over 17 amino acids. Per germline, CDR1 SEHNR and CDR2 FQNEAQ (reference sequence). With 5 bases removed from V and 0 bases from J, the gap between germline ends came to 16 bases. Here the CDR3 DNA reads TGTGCCAGCAGCCGTAGGACGGCCCTAACGAACACCGGGGAGCTGTTTTTT. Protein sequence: CASSRRTALTNTGELFF.

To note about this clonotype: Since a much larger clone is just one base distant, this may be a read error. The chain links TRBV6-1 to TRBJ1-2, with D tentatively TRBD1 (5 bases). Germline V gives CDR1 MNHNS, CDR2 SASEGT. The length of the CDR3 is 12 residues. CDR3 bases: TGTGCCAACAGTGGGGCAGGGTATGGCTACACCTTC. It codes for CANSGAGYGYTF.

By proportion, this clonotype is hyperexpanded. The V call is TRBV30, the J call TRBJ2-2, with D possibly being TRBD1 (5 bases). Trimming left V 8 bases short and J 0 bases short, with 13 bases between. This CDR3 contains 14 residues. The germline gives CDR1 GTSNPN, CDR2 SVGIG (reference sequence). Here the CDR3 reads CARPGFSNTGELFF. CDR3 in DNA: TGTGCCCGCCCAGGGTTTTCGAACACCGGGGAGCTGTTTTTT.

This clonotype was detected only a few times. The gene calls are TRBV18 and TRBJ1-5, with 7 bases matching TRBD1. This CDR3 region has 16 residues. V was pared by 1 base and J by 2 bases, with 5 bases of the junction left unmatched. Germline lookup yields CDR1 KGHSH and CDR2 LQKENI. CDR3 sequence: CASSPREGTGNQPQHF. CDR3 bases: TGTGCCAGCTCACCACGTGAAGGGACAGGCAATCAGCCCCAGCATTTT.

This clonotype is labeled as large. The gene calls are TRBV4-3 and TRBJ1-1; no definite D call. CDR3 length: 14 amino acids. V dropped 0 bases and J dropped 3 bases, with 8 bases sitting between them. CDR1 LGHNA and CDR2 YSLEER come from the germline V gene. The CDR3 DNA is TGCGCCAGCAGCCAAGAGAGGGTCCACACTGAAGCTTTCTTT. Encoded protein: CASSQERVHTEAFF.

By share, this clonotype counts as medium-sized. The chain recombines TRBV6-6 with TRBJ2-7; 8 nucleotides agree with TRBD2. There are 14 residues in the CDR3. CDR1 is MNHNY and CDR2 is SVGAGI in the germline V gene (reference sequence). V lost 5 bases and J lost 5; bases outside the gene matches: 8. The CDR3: CASSLQRGKNEQYF. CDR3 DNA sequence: TGTGCCAGCAGTCTACAGCGGGGGAAGAACGAGCAGTACTTC.

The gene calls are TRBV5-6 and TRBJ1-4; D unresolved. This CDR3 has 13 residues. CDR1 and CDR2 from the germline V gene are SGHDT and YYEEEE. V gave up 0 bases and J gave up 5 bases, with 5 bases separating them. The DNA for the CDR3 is TGTGCCAGCAGCTTGGGCGTAAATGAAAAACTGTTTTTT. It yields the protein CASSLGVNEKLFF.

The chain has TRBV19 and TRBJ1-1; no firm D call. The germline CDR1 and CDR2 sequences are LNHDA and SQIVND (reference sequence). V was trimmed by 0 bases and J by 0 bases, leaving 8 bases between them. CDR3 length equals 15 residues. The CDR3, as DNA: TGTGCCAGTAGTATAGACAAGCGGATGAACACTGAAGCTTTCTTT. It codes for CASSIDKRMNTEAFF.

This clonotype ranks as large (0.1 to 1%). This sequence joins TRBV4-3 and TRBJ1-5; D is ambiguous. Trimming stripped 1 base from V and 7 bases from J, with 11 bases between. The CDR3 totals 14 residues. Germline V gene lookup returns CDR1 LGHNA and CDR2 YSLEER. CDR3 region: CASSQAPGRQPQHF. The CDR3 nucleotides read TGCGCCAGCAGCCAAGCCCCTGGCCGGCAGCCCCAGCATTTT.

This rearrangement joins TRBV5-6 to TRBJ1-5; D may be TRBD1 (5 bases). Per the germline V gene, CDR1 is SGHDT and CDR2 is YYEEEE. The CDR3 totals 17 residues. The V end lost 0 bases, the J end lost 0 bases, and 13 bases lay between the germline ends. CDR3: CASSLGGGGFSNQPQHF. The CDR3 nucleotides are TGTGCCAGCAGCTTGGGGGGGGGGGGGTTTAGCAATCAGCCCCAGCATTTT.

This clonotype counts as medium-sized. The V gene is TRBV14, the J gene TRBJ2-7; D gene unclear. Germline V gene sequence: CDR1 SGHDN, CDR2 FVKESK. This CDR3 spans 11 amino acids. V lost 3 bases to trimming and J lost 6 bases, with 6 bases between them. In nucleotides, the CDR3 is TGTGCCAGCAGCCATTCGGGCGAGCAGTACGTC. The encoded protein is CASSHSGEQYV.

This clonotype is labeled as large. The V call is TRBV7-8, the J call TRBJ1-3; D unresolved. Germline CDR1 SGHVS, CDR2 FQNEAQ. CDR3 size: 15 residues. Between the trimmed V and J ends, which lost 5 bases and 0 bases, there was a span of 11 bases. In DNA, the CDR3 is TGTGCCAGCAGCCTCCGGGAACTCTCTGGAAACACCATATATTTT. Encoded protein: CASSLRELSGNTIYF.

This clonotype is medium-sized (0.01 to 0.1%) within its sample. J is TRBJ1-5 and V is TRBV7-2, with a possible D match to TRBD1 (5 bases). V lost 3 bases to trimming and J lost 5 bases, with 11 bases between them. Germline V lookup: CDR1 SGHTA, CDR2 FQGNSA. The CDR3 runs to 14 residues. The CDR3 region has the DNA TGTGCCAGCAGCTTGGGGCAGGTCGATCAGCCCCAGCATTTT. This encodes CASSLGQVDQPQHF. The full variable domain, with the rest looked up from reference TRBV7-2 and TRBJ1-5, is GAGVSQSPSNKVTEKGKDVELRCDPISGHTALYWYRQSLGQGLEFLIYFQGNSAPDKSGLPSDRFSAERTGGSVSTLTIQRTQQEDSAVYLCASSLGQVDQPQHFGDGTRLSIL.

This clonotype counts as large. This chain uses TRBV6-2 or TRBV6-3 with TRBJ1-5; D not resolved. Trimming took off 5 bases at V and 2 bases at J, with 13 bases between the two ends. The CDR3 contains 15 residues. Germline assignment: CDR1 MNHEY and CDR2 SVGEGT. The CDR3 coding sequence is TGTGCCAGCAGTAGGACGTCGCGTGGCAATCAGCCCCAGCATTTT. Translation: CASSRTSRGNQPQHF.

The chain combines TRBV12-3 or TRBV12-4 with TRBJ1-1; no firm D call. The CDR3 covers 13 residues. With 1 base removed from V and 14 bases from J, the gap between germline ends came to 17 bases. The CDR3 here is CASSLGRYGSVFF. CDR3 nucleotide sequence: TGTGCCAGCAGTTTAGGGAGGTATGGCAGTGTGTTCTTT.

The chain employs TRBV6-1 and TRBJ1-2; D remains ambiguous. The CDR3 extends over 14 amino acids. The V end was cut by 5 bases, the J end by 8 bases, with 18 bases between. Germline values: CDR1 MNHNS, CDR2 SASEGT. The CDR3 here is CASSSGPAQRGYTF. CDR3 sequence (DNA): TGTGCCAGCAGTTCAGGACCGGCGCAGCGGGGCTACACCTTC.

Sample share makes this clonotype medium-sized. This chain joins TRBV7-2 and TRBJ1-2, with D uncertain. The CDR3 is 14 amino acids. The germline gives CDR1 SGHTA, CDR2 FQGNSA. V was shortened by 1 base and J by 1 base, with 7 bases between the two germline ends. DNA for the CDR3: TGTGCCAGCAGCTTAGGGGCGGTTAACTATGGCTACACCTTC. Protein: CASSLGAVNYGYTF.

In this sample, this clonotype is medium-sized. In DNA form, the CDR3 reads TGTGCCAGCAGCCGCCTTAGCTCCTACAATGAGCAGTTCTTC. The encoded protein is CASSRLSSYNEQFF. V is TRBV5-6 and J is TRBJ2-1; no clear D gene. V lost 4 bases and J 0 bases, leaving 8 bases between the germline ends. The CDR3 has 14 residues. Germline-derived CDR1 and CDR2 are SGHDT and YYEEEE.

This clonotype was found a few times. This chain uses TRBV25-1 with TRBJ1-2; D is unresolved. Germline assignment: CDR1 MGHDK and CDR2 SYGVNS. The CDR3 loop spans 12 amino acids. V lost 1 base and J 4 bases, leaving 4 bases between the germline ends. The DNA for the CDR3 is TGTGCCAGCAGTGAATTCCCCTATGGCTACACCTTC. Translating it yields CASSEFPYGYTF.

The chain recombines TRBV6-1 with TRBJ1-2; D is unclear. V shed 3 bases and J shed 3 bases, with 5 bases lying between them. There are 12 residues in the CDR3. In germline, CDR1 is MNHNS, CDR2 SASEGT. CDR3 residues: CASSELHYGYTF. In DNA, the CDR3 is TGTGCCAGCAGTGAGTTACACTATGGCTACACCTTC.

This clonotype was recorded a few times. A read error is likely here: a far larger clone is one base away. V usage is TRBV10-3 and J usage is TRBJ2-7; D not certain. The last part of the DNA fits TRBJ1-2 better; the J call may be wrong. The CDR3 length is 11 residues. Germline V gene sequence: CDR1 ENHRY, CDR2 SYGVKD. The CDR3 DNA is TGTGCCATCAGTGAGTCGGATGGCTACACCTTC. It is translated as CAISESDGYTF.

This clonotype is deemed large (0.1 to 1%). The CDR3 protein is CSAPGQGEAFF. The CDR3 region has the DNA TGCAGTGCGCCGGGACAGGGCGAAGCTTTCTTT. This chain joins TRBV20-1 and TRBJ1-1; TRBD1 matches 9 bases. The CDR3 extends over 11 amino acids. The trim removed 6 bases at V and 8 bases at J, leaving 4 bases unmatched. Germline CDR1 reads DFQATT; CDR2 reads SNEGSKA (reference sequence).

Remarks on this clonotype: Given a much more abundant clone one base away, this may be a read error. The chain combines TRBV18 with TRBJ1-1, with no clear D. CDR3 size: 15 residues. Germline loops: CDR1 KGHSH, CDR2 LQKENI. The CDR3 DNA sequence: TGTGCCAGCTCACCACCAAGTGGGCTGAACACTGAAGCTTACTTT. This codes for CASSPPSGLNTEAYF.